Sequencing of this T cell receptor (beta chain) was carried out in a study of OX40 agonist ivuxolimab in advanced cancers. The CDR3 has 16 amino acids. The germline V gene encodes CDR1 SGHDT and CDR2 YYEEEE. V was cut by 5 bases and J by 6 bases, with 23 bases left in between. This clone was recorded only once. The protocol was immunoSEQ multiplex PCR, while the TCRdb copy is restricted to in-frame clones and leaves out a portion. The table includes under 85,000 clones, roughly nine tenths detected once. The chain uses TRBV5-6 and TRBJ1-1; D is possibly TRBD1 (5 bases). The sequences come from CD4+ or CD8+ T cells sorted from blood, collected in a trial of the OX40 agonist ivuxolimab. The sequence was collected from an adult with an advanced solid tumor such as melanoma, head and neck, liver or kidney cancer. Here the CDR3 DNA reads TGTGCCAGCAGGATGGGGAGGGGTGAGAAAAGGGCTGAAGCTTTCTTT. Translating gives CASRMGRGEKRAEAFF.